The T cell receptor beta chain described here comes from a study of blood T cell repertoires in COVID-19. Looking at the study overall: Italy, Spain and the United States were the sources of the convalescent and acute COVID-19 samples.

Sequencing was performed with immunoSEQ multiplex PCR; in TCRdb, only in-frame clones are kept and a portion is missing. The sample lists more than 150,000 clones, 60% to 80% occurring once. The V end lost 1 base, the J end lost 4 bases, and 11 bases lay between the germline ends. There are 14 residues in the CDR3. From germline, CDR1 is SGHNT and CDR2 YYREEE (reference sequence). Participant-reported clinical history was the basis for cohort assignment. Exposed study participants had met a COVID-19 case within 2 weeks before entry. The origin of this receptor is a man between 60 and 75 years old who had been exposed to COVID-19. The sample comprised PBMCs or T cells enriched from blood (not recorded which). This sequence joins TRBV5-4 and TRBJ2-5; the D gene is possibly TRBD1 (6 bases). CDR3 in DNA: TGTGCCAGCAGCTTGCAGGGGAGCGGAGAGACCCAGTACTTC. The encoded protein is CASSLQGSGETQYF.